A single sample is the source of the 29 T cell receptor beta chains below, sequenced in a study of cytomegalovirus exposure and HLA in healthy donors. The PCR ran on 60 Vbeta and 13 Jbeta primers. Sequencing was performed with immunoSEQ multiplex PCR; in TCRdb, only in-frame clones are kept and a portion is missing. In total, the table holds tens of thousands of clones. The sequenced sample consisted of PBMCs. These receptors all come from a woman aged 18-29 years in good health and CMV-seronegative.

V usage is TRBV5-1 and J usage is TRBJ2-1; possible D gene TRBD2, 5 bases. Per the germline V gene, CDR1 is SGHRS and CDR2 is YFSETQ. The ends were cut back, 4 bases at V and 10 bases at J, with 15 bases in the middle. The CDR3 extends over 13 amino acids. The CDR3 DNA reads as TGCGCCAGCAGCAAGGTGGAGGCACGAGAGCAGTTCTTC. It is translated as CASSKVEAREQFF.

This rearrangement joins TRBV30 to TRBJ1-1; D is ambiguous. This CDR3 comprises 13 residues. Between the trimmed V and J ends, which lost 0 bases and 0 bases, there was a span of 5 bases. Germline-derived CDR1 and CDR2 are GTSNPN and SVGIG (reference sequence). CDR3 nucleotides: TGTGCCTGGAGTGTACGGTTGAACACTGAAGCTTTCTTT. It codes for CAWSVRLNTEAFF.

The CDR3 protein is CASSSQQGNKGNEQFF. CDR3 nucleotides: TGTGCCAGCAGTTCACAACAGGGGAATAAGGGCAATGAGCAGTTCTTC. V usage is TRBV28 and J usage is TRBJ2-1; 7 bases fit TRBD1. The junction had 12 bases not matched to a gene; V was cut back by 4 bases and J by 6 bases. The CDR3 sequence is 16 residues long. The germline CDR1 and CDR2 sequences are MDHEN and SYDVKM.

The J gene is TRBJ2-3, the V gene TRBV10-1; the match to TRBD1 covers 8 bases. Trimming removed 3 bases from V and 3 bases from J; junction bases left unmatched: 8. Germline V gene data show CDR1 as WNHNN and CDR2 as SYGVQD (reference sequence). The CDR3 spans 16 residues. CDR3 in amino acids: CASSDPGQGATDTQYF. The CDR3 coding sequence is TGCGCCAGCAGTGACCCTGGACAGGGTGCTACAGATACGCAGTATTTT.

The chain joins TRBV6-5 to TRBJ2-5; 7 nucleotides match TRBD1. The ends lost 4 bases at V and 2 bases at J; junction bases unmatched: 7. Per the germline V gene, CDR1 is MNHEY and CDR2 is SVGAGI. The CDR3 consists of 15 residues. The CDR3 DNA sequence: TGTGCCAGCAGTTCCCTCAGGGGGTGGCAAGAGACCCAGTACTTC. Translated, it gives CASSSLRGWQETQYF.

J is TRBJ1-2 and V is TRBV13; D unclear. Trimming took off 8 bases at V and 5 bases at J, with 9 bases between the two ends. This CDR3 is 11 amino acids long. Germline CDR1 reads PRHDT; CDR2 reads FYEKMQ (reference sequence). CDR3 region: CASLVMYGYTF. CDR3 bases: TGTGCCAGCCTCGTTATGTATGGCTACACCTTC.

The chain joins TRBV5-1 to TRBJ2-7, with TRBD1 as a possible D gene (6 bases). The germline V and J ends were trimmed by 4 bases and 6 bases, with 11 bases remaining between them. CDR3 length: 12 residues. Germline CDR1 and CDR2: SGHRS and YFSETQ. The CDR3 DNA reads TGCGCCAGCAGCACCACAGGGATCGAGCAGTACTTC. Its translation: CASSTTGIEQYF.

This chain joins TRBV27 and TRBJ2-5; 9 bases map to TRBD2. V dropped 1 base and J dropped 5; count of bases not matched to a gene: 11. Germline V gene sequence: CDR1 MNHEY, CDR2 SMNVEV (reference sequence). This CDR3 region has 17 residues. DNA of the CDR3: TGTGCCAGCAGTTTATACGCCACACGCGGGAGGGGGGAGACCCAGTACTTC. It specifies CASSLYATRGRGETQYF.

The chain recombines TRBV6-5 with TRBJ2-5, with 7 bases fitting TRBD2. The CDR3 is 15 residues long. The V gene end was trimmed by 8 bases and the J gene end by 2 bases; junction bases not matched to a gene: 11. From germline, CDR1 is MNHEY and CDR2 SVGAGI. CDR3 coding DNA: TGTGCCAGCCGATGGGGGGGAAGAGGGCAAGAGACCCAGTACTTC. This encodes CASRWGGRGQETQYF.

V is TRBV29-1 and J is TRBJ1-1; the D gene is possibly TRBD1 (6 bases). The germline CDR1 and CDR2 sequences are SQVTM and ANQGSEA. This CDR3 spans 13 amino acids. DNA for the CDR3: TGCAGTGCCTCAGGGGTGGGATACACTGAAGCTTTCTTT. Translated, it gives CSASGVGYTEAFF.

The V call is TRBV10-2, the J call TRBJ2-5; D may be TRBD1 (5 bases). Germline V CDR1 and CDR2: WSHSY, SAAADI. The CDR3 length is 13 residues. V dropped 3 bases and J dropped 5 bases, with 10 bases sitting between them. This CDR3 reads CASSDRDPETQYF. CDR3 in DNA: TGCGCCAGCAGTGACAGGGATCCGGAGACCCAGTACTTC.

CDR3 in DNA: TGTGCCAGCACCTCCCTCGGTTACAATGAGCAGTTCTTC. Its translation is CASTSLGYNEQFF. This chain connects TRBV28 to TRBJ2-1; D not resolved. CDR3 length: 13 residues. Per the germline V gene, CDR1 is MDHEN and CDR2 is SYDVKM. With 7 bases removed from V and 4 bases from J, the gap between germline ends came to 11 bases.

The chain joins TRBV4-1 to TRBJ1-5; D is undetermined. Germline CDR1 reads MGHRA; CDR2 reads YSYEKL. V shed 4 bases and J shed 7 bases, with 11 bases lying between them. The CDR3 consists of 13 residues. CDR3 bases: TGCGCCAGCAGCCTACAACTAGGACAGCCCCAGCATTTT. Translating it yields CASSLQLGQPQHF.

V is TRBV9 and J is TRBJ1-2, with D possibly being TRBD1 (5 bases). Germline V gene lookup returns CDR1 SGDLS and CDR2 YYNGEE. V was cut by 2 bases and J by 6 bases, with 11 bases left in between. The CDR3 is 13 residues long. CDR3 sequence reads: CASSVLAGHGYTF. CDR3 DNA: TGTGCCAGCAGCGTTTTGGCAGGGCATGGCTACACCTTC.

Regarding this clone: Mismatch with germline at one junction end may stem from a read error. The chain recombines TRBV18 with TRBJ2-1, with 7 bases lining up with TRBD1. In germline, CDR1 is KGHSH, CDR2 LQKENI. There are 16 residues in the CDR3. The chain's CDR3 is CASSLRTGLSDNEQFF. CDR3 in DNA: TGTGCCAGCTCACTACGGACAGGACTCTCCGACAATGAGCAGTTCTTC.

V usage is TRBV2 and J usage is TRBJ1-6, with 10 positions matching TRBD1. The CDR3 has 13 residues. Per germline, CDR1 SNHLY and CDR2 FYNNEI. V lost 10 bases and J lost 10; bases outside the gene matches: 7. The CDR3 bases are TGTGCCACCAAGACAGGGGGCGAATCACCCCTCCACTTT. Its translation is CATKTGGESPLHF.

The J gene is TRBJ1-1, the V gene TRBV11-3; D is possibly TRBD1 (6 bases). Germline-derived CDR1 and CDR2 are SGHNT and YENEEA. V lost 2 bases, J lost 4 bases, and 14 bases lay in between. The CDR3 has 15 amino acids. CDR3 loop: CASSLSGGRGTEAFF. The DNA of the CDR3 is TGTGCCAGCAGCTTATCGGGGGGCAGGGGCACTGAAGCTTTCTTT. Full variable domain (rest looked up from reference TRBV11-3 and TRBJ1-1): EAGVVQSPRYKIIEKKQPVAFWCNPISGHNTLYWYLQNLGQGPELLIRYENEEAVDDSQLPKDRFSAERLKGVDSTLKIQPAELGDSAVYLCASSLSGGRGTEAFFGQGTRLTVV.

The chain is built from TRBV7-9 and TRBJ1-2, with 9 bases fitting TRBD1. The CDR3 has 15 amino acids. Germline V gene lookup returns CDR1 SEHNR and CDR2 FQNEAQ (reference sequence). V trimming: 5 bases; J trimming: 4 bases; junction bases outside the gene matches: 8. CDR3 in DNA: TGTGCCAGCAGCGATTCCGGGACAGGGTTCTATGGCTACACCTTC. Protein product: CASSDSGTGFYGYTF.

The rearrangement uses TRBV7-8 and TRBJ1-5; a possible D gene is TRBD1 (5 bases). The CDR3 consists of 17 residues. Germline V gene data show CDR1 as SGHVS and CDR2 as FQNEAQ. The V and J ends lost 1 base and 4 bases respectively, with 17 bases between them. CDR3 amino acids: CASSLEGGGYDNQPQHF. CDR3 coding DNA: TGTGCCAGCAGCTTAGAAGGTGGGGGGTACGATAATCAGCCCCAGCATTTT.

V gene TRBV6-5 combines with J gene TRBJ1-3; D is unresolved. Per germline, CDR1 MNHEY and CDR2 SVGAGI. The CDR3 runs 14 residues. With 4 bases removed from V and 4 bases from J, the gap between germline ends came to 11 bases. Written as DNA, the CDR3 is TGTGCCAGCAGTTTGGGTCCGGGAGGAAACACCATATATTTT. Residues: CASSLGPGGNTIYF.

V and J are TRBV16 and TRBJ2-6, with 13 bases identical to TRBD2. V dropped 6 bases and J dropped 0; count of bases not matched to a gene: 2. In germline, CDR1 is KGHSY, CDR2 FQNENV. The CDR3 length is 17 residues. Here the CDR3 reads CASSRTSGGSGANVLTF. The CDR3 DNA follows: TGTGCCAGCAGTCGGACTAGCGGGGGCTCTGGGGCCAACGTCCTGACTTTC.

The chain has TRBV6-1 and TRBJ2-7, with D perhaps matching TRBD2 (5 bases). Trimming shortened V by 4 bases and J by 11 bases, and 15 bases separated the two germline ends. This CDR3 has 12 residues. CDR1 and CDR2 from the germline V gene are MNHNS and SASEGT. CDR3 amino acids: CASSAHWTEEYF. The CDR3 DNA reads as TGTGCCAGCAGTGCTCACTGGACTGAGGAGTACTTC.

The chain links TRBV5-3 to TRBJ1-3; D might be TRBD1 (6 bases). Being an ORF, TRBV5-3 has a function that is uncertain. This CDR3 spans 23 amino acids. The V gene lost 4 bases and the J gene lost 0 bases, with 35 bases spanning the gap. CDR3 sequence (DNA): TGTGCCAGAAGCCAGTGGTGGATGGGGGGGCCATCTGTTATTCCTTACTCTGGAAACACCATATATTTT. The encoded protein is CARSQWWMGGPSVIPYSGNTIYF.

V gene TRBV7-2 combines with J gene TRBJ1-5, with a possible D match to TRBD1 (5 bases). CDR3 length equals 13 residues. Germline V gene sequence: CDR1 SGHTA, CDR2 FQGNSA. CDR3 nucleotides: TGTGCATCGGGGAGGGGTGTGGATCAGCCCCAGCATTTT. Protein sequence: CASGRGVDQPQHF.

The rearrangement joins TRBV7-9 to TRBJ2-7; D may be TRBD2 (8 bases). This CDR3 has 14 residues. Germline CDR1 and CDR2: SEHNR and FQNEAQ (reference sequence). V lost 2 bases to trimming and J lost 11 bases, with 19 bases between them. The CDR3 nucleotides are TGTGCCAGCAGCTTACCCTCCGGGAGGGGGCGAGAGTACTTC. Its translation: CASSLPSGRGREYF.

CDR3 sequence: CASSVDRVAYYTF. CDR3 sequence (DNA): TGCGCCAGCAGCGTGGACAGGGTGGCGTACTACACCTTC. The V and J genes are TRBV5-1 and TRBJ1-2; 8 bases map to TRBD1. V was clipped by 4 bases and J by 10 bases; unmatched bases: 9. Per the germline V gene, CDR1 is SGHRS and CDR2 is YFSETQ. The CDR3 extends over 13 amino acids.

The chain couples TRBV5-1 to TRBJ1-2; D gene uncertain. Trimming left V 4 bases short and J 5 bases short, with 9 bases between. CDR1 is SGHRS and CDR2 is YFSETQ in the germline V gene. The CDR3 totals 12 residues. CDR3: CASSELEYGYTF. CDR3 sequence (DNA): TGCGCCAGCAGCGAATTAGAATATGGCTACACCTTC. The complete variable domain, with remaining parts taken from reference TRBV5-1 and TRBJ1-2, reads KAGVTQTPRYLIKTRGQQVTLSCSPISGHRSVSWYQQTPGQGLQFLFEYFSETQRNKGNFPGRFSGRQFSNSRSEMNVSTLELGDSALYLCASSELEYGYTFGSGTRLTVV.

J is TRBJ2-1 and V is TRBV5-1; TRBD2 matches at 13 bases. The V gene end was trimmed by 0 bases and the J gene end by 4 bases; junction bases not matched to a gene: 4. The CDR3 extends over 17 amino acids. From germline, CDR1 is SGHRS and CDR2 YFSETQ. CDR3: CASSLGLAGGQYNEQFF. Written as DNA, the CDR3 is TGCGCCAGCAGCTTGGGACTAGCGGGGGGCCAGTACAATGAGCAGTTCTTC.

The CDR3: CASSPYRGGYEQYF. The CDR3 DNA reads as TGTGCCAGCAGTCCCTACAGGGGTGGGTACGAGCAGTACTTC. The chain is built from TRBV27 and TRBJ2-7; 7 nucleotides match TRBD1. The CDR3 is 14 amino acids. Germline assignment: CDR1 MNHEY and CDR2 SMNVEV (reference sequence). V lost 5 bases and J lost 4; bases outside the gene matches: 8.